This T cell receptor beta chain was recorded in a study of blood T cells in healthy people across ages. Study results and caveats: Versus aged donors, long-lived donors had higher diversity and more naive CD4+ cells.

This clonotype has just a few counts. Its specificity is not known. PCR was performed a second time for roughly 6 to 12 cycles using a sample-barcoded 5' primer and a J-beta primer mix. Each cDNA molecule carried a tag from a template-switch adaptor that contained 12 random nucleotides. TCRdb reanalysed the 5' RACE reads using MiXCR and keeps one entry per CDR3 protein. The sample contains approximately 1,000,000 distinct CDR3 sequences, 40% to 45% of which appear only once. There were healthy Caucasian individuals from Russia, aged 6 to 90, serving as donors. The extraction recovered at least 5.5 micrograms of total RNA per sample. This CDR3 has 14 amino acids. Germline V gene data show CDR1 as MNHEY and CDR2 as SMNVEV (reference sequence). The ends were cut back, 5 bases at V and 7 bases at J, with 15 bases in the middle.

The sequenced material came from blood. The gene calls are TRBV27 and TRBJ1-5; the D is unclear. This clonotype was sampled from a woman aged 55-69 years in good health. The CDR3 loop reads CASSPEAGRQPQHF. In nucleotides, the CDR3 is TGTGCCAGCAGTCCCGAGGCCGGGAGGCAGCCCCAGCATTTT.